These 9 T cell receptor beta chains share one sample of origin, sequenced in a study of cytomegalovirus exposure and HLA in healthy donors. The PCR was carried out with 60 Vbeta primers and 13 Jbeta primers. Only in-frame clones appear in the TCRdb table, and some are missing; sequencing was by immunoSEQ multiplex PCR. The sample has under 200,000 clones, around four fifths seen once. The specimen was PBMCs. The receptors were sampled from a man in his thirties or forties in good health and CMV-seronegative.

This clone was recorded a few times. The rearrangement uses TRBV2 and TRBJ2-3; 7 bases line up with TRBD2. Losses at the gene ends were 1 base for V and 2 bases for J; bases not matched to a gene: 6. This CDR3 has 16 residues. In germline, CDR1 is SNHLY, CDR2 FYNNEI. The CDR3 bases are TGTGCCAGCAGTGAAGGAATAGCGGGTTTCACAGATACGCAGTATTTT. Its protein is CASSEGIAGFTDTQYF. Variable domain in full (rest from reference TRBV2 and TRBJ2-3): EPEVTQTPSHQVTQMGQEVILRCVPISNHLYFYWYRQILGQKVEFLVSFYNNEISEKSEIFDDQFSVERPDGSNFTLKIRSTKLEDSAMYFCASSEGIAGFTDTQYFGPGTRLTVL.

V is TRBV2 and J is TRBJ1-4, with D uncertain. CDR1 is SNHLY and CDR2 is FYNNEI in the germline V gene. This CDR3 spans 16 amino acids. V was pared by 5 bases and J by 0 bases, with 13 bases between. The CDR3 protein is CASSLYGGPTNEKLFF. The CDR3 DNA sequence: TGTGCCAGCAGTCTCTACGGCGGCCCAACTAATGAAAAACTGTTTTTT.

The CDR3 spells CASSQEGASGGPDTQYF. CDR3 coding DNA: TGCGCCAGCAGCCAAGAAGGCGCTAGCGGGGGACCAGATACGCAGTATTTT. This chain joins TRBV4-3 and TRBJ2-3; TRBD2 matches at 10 bases. After removal of 0 bases from V and 4 bases from J, the junction contained 7 bases not matched to a gene. The CDR3 runs to 17 residues. Germline V gene sequence: CDR1 LGHNA, CDR2 YSLEER.

The chain links TRBV7-3 to TRBJ1-6; weak D call: TRBD1 (6 bases). The CDR3 spans 16 residues. The ends were cut back, 2 bases at V and 6 bases at J, with 14 bases in the middle. From germline, CDR1 is SGHTA and CDR2 FQGTGA. The CDR3 is CASSLFQGPPNSPLHF. CDR3 nucleotides: TGTGCCAGCAGCTTATTTCAGGGGCCTCCTAATTCACCCCTCCACTTT.

The chain employs TRBV4-3 and TRBJ1-4, with a weak D call TRBD1 (6 bases). This CDR3 comprises 15 residues. Between the trimmed V and J ends, which lost 1 base and 4 bases, there was a span of 10 bases. In germline, CDR1 is LGHNA, CDR2 YSLEER. CDR3 DNA sequence: TGCGCCAGCAGCCAAGCAGGGGCCAATAATGAAAAACTGTTTTTT. Protein: CASSQAGANNEKLFF.

The chain joins TRBV13 to TRBJ2-7; no reliable D call. The length of the CDR3 is 13 residues. V was trimmed by 0 bases and J by 5 bases, leaving 8 bases between them. Germline V gene sequence: CDR1 PRHDT, CDR2 FYEKMQ (reference sequence). The CDR3 here is CASSLGSSHEQYF. The CDR3 coding sequence is TGTGCCAGCAGCTTAGGTAGTTCCCACGAGCAGTACTTC.

A few counts support this clone. This sequence joins TRBV5-6 and TRBJ2-7, with TRBD1 matching over 8 bases. CDR3 length: 15 amino acids. Trimming cost V 3 bases and J 3 bases; bases outside gene matches: 8. Germline CDR1 and CDR2: SGHDT and YYEEEE. CDR3 nucleotides: TGTGCCAGCAGCTCCCTTGACAGGGGACTCTACGAGCAGTACTTC. Protein product: CASSSLDRGLYEQYF.

This clone was found a few times. The chain is built from TRBV27 and TRBJ2-3, with 7 nucleotides matching TRBD2. Germline V gene lookup returns CDR1 MNHEY and CDR2 SMNVEV (reference sequence). The junction had 9 bases not matched to a gene; V was cut back by 5 bases and J by 4 bases. This CDR3 contains 15 residues. As DNA, the CDR3 is TGTGCCAGCAGTCGGACTAGTTGGAAGTCAGATACGCAGTATTTT. It yields the protein CASSRTSWKSDTQYF.

The chain carries TRBV27 and TRBJ1-5; TRBD1 matches at 7 bases. V was pared by 3 bases and J by 0 bases, with 5 bases of the junction left unmatched. CDR3 length: 16 amino acids. CDR1 is MNHEY, CDR2 SMNVEV, per germline (reference sequence). The CDR3 is CASSFTGTASNQPQHF. CDR3 sequence (DNA): TGTGCCAGCAGTTTCACCGGGACAGCTAGCAATCAGCCCCAGCATTTT.